The entry below describes one T cell receptor (beta chain). Its target is not known. This record belongs to a study of post-analysis software for immune sequencing data. About the study: Relapsing-remitting, secondary progressive and progressive-relapsing multiple sclerosis courses were included. Whole-study results and caveats: By F measure, samples from a shared preparation batch strongly co-clustered. Controls significantly exceeded multiple sclerosis patients in normalized Chao1 diversity. Several TRBV segments were more frequent in patients than controls; TRBV5-6, TRBV5-1 and TRBV20-1 belonged to this group.

This CDR3 contains 15 residues. Unmatched junction bases numbered 3, after V lost 3 bases and J lost 4 bases. Germline CDR1 SEHNR, CDR2 FQNEAQ (reference sequence). Unique molecular identifiers tagged the TCR beta cDNA libraries. The authors obtained roughly 500,000 cDNA molecules from approximately 0.91 to 9.4 million T cells. TCRdb redid the calling of the PCR reads with MiXCR, one entry per CDR3 protein. The table lists approximately 660,000 distinct CDR3 sequences, about 60% of them singletons, with 10% to 12% in the top ten. The rearrangement joins TRBV7-9 to TRBJ2-1; 10 nucleotides match TRBD2. Sequences were obtained from blood. This TCR derives from a girl aged 2 to 9 with multiple sclerosis. CDR3 loop: CASSFLAGVYNEQFF. The CDR3 DNA is TGTGCCAGCAGCTTTCTAGCGGGGGTATACAATGAGCAGTTCTTC.